This T cell receptor (beta chain) stems from a study of T-cell memory formation after mild COVID-19. 5'RACE with constant-segment primers yielded barcoded, UMI-tagged TCR alpha and TCR beta cDNA libraries. MiXCR was run by TCRdb on the 5' RACE reads, yielding one entry per CDR3 protein. This table holds 390,000 or so distinct CDR3 sequences, approximately 16% found once. Trimming took off 0 bases at V and 7 bases at J, with 10 bases between the two ends. This CDR3 region has 13 residues. The germline gives CDR1 GTSNPN, CDR2 SVGIG (reference sequence). Only a few counts were recorded for this clonotype.

Material for sequencing was PBMCs or a T cell subset sorted from them (not recorded which). This chain connects TRBV30 to TRBJ1-5, with D possibly matching TRBD1 (5 bases). This receptor was obtained from a man aged 18 to 29 who had mild COVID-19 (a few samples of this study predate the infection). Cell type and time point are not known. CDR3 in amino acids: CAWSVSSGQPQHF. The CDR3 DNA reads TGTGCCTGGAGTGTAAGTTCAGGGCAGCCCCAGCATTTT.